This T cell receptor beta chain is from a study of identical twins. TCRdb reprocessed the 5' RACE reads via MiXCR and lists one record per CDR3 protein. The data show about 530,000 distinct CDR3 sequences, with roughly 15% seen just once and roughly 0.42% held by the top ten. These data are also associated with another study on yellow fever vaccine responses in identical twins.

The TCR comes from a young woman in good health. The sequencing sample was made of CD4+ T cells sorted from blood.

The CDR3 bases are TGTGCCAGCTCAGGCCTCGGACTAGCGGGATTCGGGGAGACCCAGTACTTC. Its translation: CASSGLGLAGFGETQYF. This sequence joins TRBV7-9 and TRBJ2-5, with 12 bases fitting TRBD2. CDR1 and CDR2 (germline): SEHNR, FQNEAQ (reference sequence). Unmatched junction bases numbered 15, after V lost 8 bases and J lost 5 bases. This CDR3 contains 17 residues.